Sequencing of this T cell receptor (beta chain) was carried out in a study of T cells in Graves' hyperthyroidism and ophthalmopathy. Findings of the study overall: Model output signaled ophthalmopathy a median approximately 6.2 months ahead of onset.

This CDR3 is built from 15 residues. Looked up from germline, CDR1 is SQVTM and CDR2 is ANQGSEA. A remark on this clonotype: What it recognizes is unknown.

Uncontrolled infection, other autoimmune disease, pregnancy or lactation excluded patients. Fresh 10 ml peripheral blood yielded PBMCs. From RNA transcripts, TCR beta CDR3 regions were amplified. The TCR CDR3 first-round RT-PCR relied on the HTBI primer set. One entry per CDR3 protein, called by TCRdb with MiXCR from the multiplex PCR reads. This sample carries a few hundred thousand distinct CDR3 sequences, about 14% of them seen once, and the ten largest clones take about an eighth. What was sequenced was blood. This chain uses TRBV29-1 with TRBJ2-1; D is undetermined. Matching the DNA end better, TRBJ2-7 makes the J call doubtful. This receptor was obtained from a middle-aged woman with Graves' hyperthyroidism that later progressed to Graves' ophthalmopathy. The CDR3: CSVDPDGERYNEQYF. The CDR3 DNA follows: TGCAGCGTTGACCCCGACGGAGAGAGGTACAATGAGCAGTACTTC.